This T cell receptor beta chain came from a study of blood T cell repertoires in COVID-19. Trimming removed 4 bases from V and 6 bases from J; junction bases left unmatched: 6. Germline CDR1 is LNHDA and CDR2 is SQIVND (reference sequence). The CDR3 covers 15 residues. As for this clone: Other DNA sequences in this sample translate to the same CDR3.

Clones were read by immunoSEQ multiplex PCR, and TCRdb kept only the in-frame ones, dropping some. The sample carries about 220,000 clones, 75% to 90% recorded once. The chain carries TRBV19 and TRBJ1-5; TRBD1 aligns across 10 bases. The sequenced material came from peripheral blood. The sequence came from a man aged 40-49 years with acute or convalescent COVID-19. The CDR3 protein is CASSRDRGQGQPQHF. The CDR3 DNA sequence: TGTGCCAGTAGTAGAGACAGGGGGCAAGGTCAGCCCCAGCATTTT.